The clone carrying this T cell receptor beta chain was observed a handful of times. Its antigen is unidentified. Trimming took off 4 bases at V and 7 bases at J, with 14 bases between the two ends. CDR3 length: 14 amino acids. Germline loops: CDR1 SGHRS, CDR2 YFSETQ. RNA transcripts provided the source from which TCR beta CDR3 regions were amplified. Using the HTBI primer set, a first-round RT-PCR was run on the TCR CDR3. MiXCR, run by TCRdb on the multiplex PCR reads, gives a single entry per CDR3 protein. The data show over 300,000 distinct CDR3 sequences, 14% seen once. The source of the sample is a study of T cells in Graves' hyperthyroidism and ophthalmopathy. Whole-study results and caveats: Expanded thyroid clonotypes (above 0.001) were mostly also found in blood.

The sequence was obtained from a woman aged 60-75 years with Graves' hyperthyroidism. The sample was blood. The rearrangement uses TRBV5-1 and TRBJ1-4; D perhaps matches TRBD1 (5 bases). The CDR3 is CASSPHGAFEKLFF. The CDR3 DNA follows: TGCGCCAGCAGCCCACACGGGGCGTTTGAAAAACTGTTTTTT.